Listed below are T cell receptor beta chains from one sample, sequenced in a study of blood T cell repertoires in COVID-19. Clones were sequenced by immunoSEQ multiplex PCR, and TCRdb holds only the in-frame ones, with some missing. The sample holds 200,000 to 250,000 clones, approximately 83% seen once. Input material: PBMCs or T cells enriched from blood (not recorded which). The receptors were gathered from a woman between 50 and 59 years old who had been exposed to COVID-19. The CDR3 runs from the conserved cysteine through the conserved F or W. The D gene is left open where the match is weak. Size values are once, few and many counts, or a class for expanded clones, and some rows have none.

v_call: TRBV4-1
j_call: TRBJ1-2
d_call: TRBD1
clone_size: NA
cdr3_length: 18
cdr3_aa: CASSQRGQGNSANYGYTF
cdr3_nt: TGCGCCAGCAGCCAACGGGGACAGGGAAATTCGGCTAACTATGGCTACACCTTC

v_call: TRBV5-1
j_call: TRBJ2-2
d_call: NA
clone_size: NA
cdr3_length: 15
cdr3_aa: CASSLRQGNTGELFF
cdr3_nt: TGCGCCAGCAGCTTGAGGCAGGGGAACACCGGGGAGCTGTTTTTT

v_call: TRBV6-1
j_call: TRBJ2-3
d_call: NA
clone_size: few
cdr3_length: 16
cdr3_aa: CASSEARGSFTDTQYF
cdr3_nt: TGTGCCAGCAGTGAAGCACGGGGGTCCTTCACAGATACGCAGTATTTT

v_call: TRBV9
j_call: TRBJ1-5
d_call: NA
clone_size: NA
cdr3_length: 14
cdr3_aa: CASSVEGVSQPQHF
cdr3_nt: TGTGCCAGCAGCGTAGAGGGGGTGTCGCAGCCCCAGCATTTT

v_call: TRBV19
j_call: TRBJ2-3
d_call: TRBD2
clone_size: NA
cdr3_length: 18
cdr3_aa: CASSTSPAGGLRADTQYF
cdr3_nt: TGTGCCAGTAGTACAAGCCCTGCGGGGGGGCTTAGGGCAGATACGCAGTATTTT

v_call: TRBV5-1
j_call: TRBJ2-2
d_call: NA
clone_size: NA
cdr3_length: 14
cdr3_aa: CASGQGGNTGELFF
cdr3_nt: TGCGCCAGCGGTCAAGGAGGGAACACCGGGGAGCTGTTTTTT

v_call: TRBV18
j_call: TRBJ2-1
d_call: TRBD2
clone_size: NA
cdr3_length: 16
cdr3_aa: CASSLGTSGGYNEQFF
cdr3_nt: TGTGCCAGCTCACTCGGGACTAGCGGGGGTTACAATGAGCAGTTCTTC

v_call: TRBV2
j_call: TRBJ1-2
d_call: TRBD1
clone_size: NA
cdr3_length: 15
cdr3_aa: CASRSQGEGGYGYTF
cdr3_nt: TGTGCCAGCAGGTCACAGGGGGAGGGAGGCTATGGCTACACCTTC

v_call: TRBV12-3/TRBV12-4
j_call: TRBJ2-7
d_call: NA
clone_size: few
cdr3_length: 13
cdr3_aa: CASSLGQASVQYF
cdr3_nt: TGTGCCAGCAGTTTAGGACAGGCGTCGGTGCAGTACTTC

v_call: TRBV2
j_call: TRBJ2-1
d_call: TRBD2
clone_size: NA
cdr3_length: 15
cdr3_aa: CASSPLAGGLHEQFF
cdr3_nt: TGTGCCAGCAGTCCACTAGCGGGGGGGCTCCATGAGCAGTTCTTC

v_call: TRBV18
j_call: TRBJ2-1
d_call: TRBD2
clone_size: once
cdr3_length: 21
cdr3_aa: CASSLKATSGGSAASYNEQFF
cdr3_nt: TGTGCCAGCTCACTAAAAGCAACTAGCGGGGGGTCCGCCGCCTCCTACAATGAGCAGTTCTTC

v_call: TRBV7-2
j_call: TRBJ1-1
d_call: NA
clone_size: NA
cdr3_length: 13
cdr3_aa: CASCQDRNTEAFF
cdr3_nt: TGTGCCAGCTGTCAGGACAGGAACACTGAAGCTTTCTTT

v_call: TRBV28
j_call: TRBJ1-1
d_call: NA
clone_size: once
cdr3_length: 10
cdr3_aa: CASRSTEAFF
cdr3_nt: TGTGCCAGCAGGAGTACTGAAGCTTTCTTT

v_call: TRBV19
j_call: TRBJ1-4
d_call: TRBD1
clone_size: NA
cdr3_length: 18
cdr3_aa: CASSTRTGGAASSGKLFF
cdr3_nt: TGTGCCAGTAGTACCCGGACAGGGGGAGCCGCCTCATCGGGAAAACTGTTTTTT

v_call: TRBV25-1
j_call: TRBJ1-2
d_call: NA
clone_size: NA
cdr3_length: 13
cdr3_aa: CASREGPWGGYTF
cdr3_nt: TGTGCCAGCAGGGAGGGACCCTGGGGTGGCTACACCTTC

v_call: TRBV19
j_call: TRBJ1-3
d_call: NA
clone_size: NA
cdr3_length: 13
cdr3_aa: CASGQSSGNTIYF
cdr3_nt: TGTGCCAGCGGACAGTCCTCTGGAAACACCATATATTTT

v_call: TRBV6-1
j_call: TRBJ1-1
d_call: TRBD1
clone_size: NA
cdr3_length: 14
cdr3_aa: CASSDNRGRTEAFF
cdr3_nt: TGTGCCAGCAGTGATAACAGGGGGCGAACTGAAGCTTTCTTT

v_call: TRBV6-1
j_call: TRBJ2-7
d_call: NA
clone_size: few
cdr3_length: 16
cdr3_aa: CASSEGRGRLTYEQYF
cdr3_nt: TGTGCCAGCAGTGAAGGGAGGGGGCGCCTAACCTACGAGCAGTACTTC

v_call: TRBV18
j_call: TRBJ1-4
d_call: TRBD1
clone_size: NA
cdr3_length: 14
cdr3_aa: CASSRGTGSEKLFF
cdr3_nt: TGTGCCAGCTCACGCGGGACAGGGAGTGAAAAACTGTTTTTT

v_call: TRBV2
j_call: TRBJ2-1
d_call: TRBD2
clone_size: NA
cdr3_length: 14
cdr3_aa: CASSILAGSNEQFF
cdr3_nt: TGTGCCAGCAGTATACTAGCGGGCTCGAATGAGCAGTTCTTC

v_call: TRBV7-6
j_call: TRBJ1-6
d_call: TRBD1
clone_size: few
cdr3_length: 15
cdr3_aa: CASSVSTGAGSPLHF
cdr3_nt: TGTGCCAGCAGCGTATCGACAGGGGCGGGCTCACCCCTCCACTTT

v_call: TRBV29-1
j_call: TRBJ1-2
d_call: NA
clone_size: NA
cdr3_length: 13
cdr3_aa: CSVEGGINYGYTF
cdr3_nt: TGCAGCGTTGAAGGGGGCATCAACTATGGCTACACCTTC

v_call: TRBV28
j_call: TRBJ1-2
d_call: TRBD1
clone_size: NA
cdr3_length: 15
cdr3_aa: CASITGGSSVYGYTF
cdr3_nt: TGTGCCAGTATAACAGGGGGCTCATCAGTCTATGGCTACACCTTC

v_call: TRBV19
j_call: TRBJ1-1
d_call: NA
clone_size: NA
cdr3_length: 14
cdr3_aa: CASSQFLRNTEAFF
cdr3_nt: TGTGCCAGTAGCCAATTCCTAAGGAACACTGAAGCTTTCTTT

v_call: TRBV6-6
j_call: TRBJ1-2
d_call: TRBD1
clone_size: NA
cdr3_length: 12
cdr3_aa: CASSYVGQGYTF
cdr3_nt: TGTGCCAGCAGTTACGTGGGACAGGGCTACACCTTC

v_call: TRBV6-5
j_call: TRBJ1-1
d_call: TRBD1
clone_size: NA
cdr3_length: 13
cdr3_aa: CASRQGMGTEAFF
cdr3_nt: TGTGCCAGCCGACAGGGGATGGGCACTGAAGCTTTCTTT

v_call: TRBV5-6
j_call: TRBJ2-5
d_call: TRBD2
clone_size: NA
cdr3_length: 13
cdr3_aa: CASSLGAGETQYF
cdr3_nt: TGTGCCAGCAGCTTAGGAGCGGGGGAGACCCAGTACTTC

v_call: TRBV6-4
j_call: TRBJ2-1
d_call: TRBD2
clone_size: NA
cdr3_length: 13
cdr3_aa: CASRPSGGGEQFF
cdr3_nt: TGTGCCAGCAGGCCTAGCGGGGGTGGTGAGCAGTTCTTC

v_call: TRBV28
j_call: TRBJ1-1
d_call: TRBD1
clone_size: NA
cdr3_length: 15
cdr3_aa: CATLRAIDRGTEAFF
cdr3_nt: TGTGCCACCCTGCGGGCTATCGACAGGGGCACTGAAGCTTTCTTT

v_call: TRBV5-1
j_call: TRBJ2-3
d_call: NA
clone_size: NA
cdr3_length: 15
cdr3_aa: CASGPRGGNTDTQYF
cdr3_nt: TGCGCCAGCGGACCGAGAGGGGGAAATACAGATACGCAGTATTTT

v_call: TRBV4-1
j_call: TRBJ1-5
d_call: TRBD1
clone_size: NA
cdr3_length: 13
cdr3_aa: CASSLDRWEPQHF
cdr3_nt: TGCGCCAGCAGCTTGGACAGGTGGGAGCCCCAGCATTTT

v_call: TRBV24-1
j_call: TRBJ1-1
d_call: TRBD1
clone_size: NA
cdr3_length: 14
cdr3_aa: CATRQGEGNTEAFF
cdr3_nt: TGTGCCACCAGACAGGGGGAAGGGAACACTGAAGCTTTCTTT

v_call: TRBV28
j_call: TRBJ1-1
d_call: NA
clone_size: NA
cdr3_length: 15
cdr3_aa: CASSVTRTAGTEAFF
cdr3_nt: TGTGCCAGCAGTGTTACTCGGACGGCGGGCACTGAAGCTTTCTTT

v_call: TRBV7-9
j_call: TRBJ1-3
d_call: TRBD1
clone_size: NA
cdr3_length: 18
cdr3_aa: CASSLEEGTGWPGNTIYF
cdr3_nt: TGTGCCAGCAGCTTAGAAGAGGGGACAGGGTGGCCTGGAAACACCATATATTTT

v_call: TRBV29-1
j_call: TRBJ1-5
d_call: NA
clone_size: NA
cdr3_length: 17
cdr3_aa: CSVEQGRGVATNQPQHF
cdr3_nt: TGCAGCGTTGAACAGGGGCGAGGTGTGGCTACCAATCAGCCCCAGCATTTT

v_call: TRBV7-2
j_call: TRBJ1-1
d_call: NA
clone_size: few
cdr3_length: 13
cdr3_aa: CASRNILDTEAFF
cdr3_nt: TGTGCCAGCAGAAATATCCTCGACACTGAAGCTTTCTTT

v_call: TRBV23-1
j_call: TRBJ2-1
d_call: NA
clone_size: NA
cdr3_length: 12
cdr3_aa: CASRGPYNEQFF
cdr3_nt: TGCGCCAGCAGGGGCCCCTACAATGAGCAGTTCTTC

v_call: TRBV4-3
j_call: TRBJ2-2
d_call: TRBD1
clone_size: NA
cdr3_length: 16
cdr3_aa: CASSHALTGEPGELFF
cdr3_nt: TGCGCCAGCAGCCATGCCTTGACAGGGGAACCCGGGGAGCTGTTTTTT

v_call: TRBV11-2
j_call: TRBJ1-2
d_call: NA
clone_size: NA
cdr3_length: 13
cdr3_aa: CASSDGQLDGYTF
cdr3_nt: TGTGCCAGCAGCGACGGACAGCTAGATGGCTACACCTTC

v_call: TRBV15
j_call: TRBJ2-3
d_call: NA
clone_size: once
cdr3_length: 15
cdr3_aa: CATSRESPSTDTQYF
cdr3_nt: TGTGCCACCAGCAGAGAGTCCCCTAGCACAGATACGCAGTATTTT

v_call: TRBV5-1
j_call: TRBJ2-3
d_call: TRBD2
clone_size: NA
cdr3_length: 16
cdr3_aa: CASSLGGGGAGDTQYF
cdr3_nt: TGCGCCAGCAGCTTGGGCGGCGGGGGGGCCGGAGATACGCAGTATTTT

v_call: TRBV12-2
j_call: TRBJ1-1
d_call: NA
clone_size: few
cdr3_length: 17
cdr3_aa: CASRLAWQGTGNTEAFF
cdr3_nt: TGTGCAAGTCGCTTAGCCTGGCAGGGGACGGGGAACACTGAAGCTTTCTTT

v_call: TRBV30
j_call: TRBJ2-7
d_call: TRBD2
clone_size: NA
cdr3_length: 14
cdr3_aa: CALPWTSGTHEQYF
cdr3_nt: TGTGCCCTCCCTTGGACTAGCGGGACCCACGAGCAGTACTTC

v_call: TRBV5-8
j_call: TRBJ1-2
d_call: NA
clone_size: NA
cdr3_length: 14
cdr3_aa: CASSPGGGNYGYTF
cdr3_nt: TGTGCCAGCAGCCCCGGGGGGGGGAACTATGGCTACACCTTC

v_call: TRBV5-1
j_call: TRBJ2-5
d_call: NA
clone_size: NA
cdr3_length: 13
cdr3_aa: CASSLFSTWTQYF
cdr3_nt: TGCGCCAGCAGCTTGTTTTCCACTTGGACCCAGTACTTC

v_call: TRBV7-9
j_call: TRBJ2-1
d_call: NA
clone_size: few
cdr3_length: 16
cdr3_aa: CASSLMGASSYNEQFF
cdr3_nt: TGTGCCAGCAGCTTAATGGGTGCTAGCTCCTACAATGAGCAGTTCTTC

v_call: TRBV10-3
j_call: TRBJ1-1
d_call: TRBD1
clone_size: few
cdr3_length: 14
cdr3_aa: CAISEQGTGTQAFF
cdr3_nt: TGTGCCATCAGTGAGCAAGGGACAGGGACCCAGGCTTTCTTT

v_call: TRBV6-2/TRBV6-3
j_call: TRBJ1-4
d_call: NA
clone_size: NA
cdr3_length: 15
cdr3_aa: CASSPTGGGVEKLFF
cdr3_nt: TGTGCCAGCAGCCCGACAGGAGGCGGTGTTGAAAAACTGTTTTTT

v_call: TRBV18
j_call: TRBJ1-1
d_call: NA
clone_size: NA
cdr3_length: 14
cdr3_aa: CASSPRGASNEAFF
cdr3_nt: TGTGCCAGCTCACCGCGGGGGGCCTCGAATGAAGCTTTCTTT